This TCR beta chain emerged from a study of control samples from healthy donors and cancer patients. Germline CDR1 MNHEY, CDR2 SVGAGI. V shed 2 bases and J shed 7 bases, with 15 bases lying between them. The CDR3 covers 14 residues. Data came from immunoSEQ multiplex PCR; TCRdb stores just in-frame clones and leaves some out. The table shows 70,000 to 100,000 clones, with about nine tenths occurring only once. The clonotype was recovered from a man aged 50-59 years in good health. Sequencing was carried out using blood. The chain joins TRBV6-5 to TRBJ2-7; D gene unclear. CDR3 in amino acids: CASSYDSGVGEQYF. The CDR3 coding sequence is TGTGCCAGCAGTTACGACTCCGGCGTGGGGGAGCAGTACTTC.